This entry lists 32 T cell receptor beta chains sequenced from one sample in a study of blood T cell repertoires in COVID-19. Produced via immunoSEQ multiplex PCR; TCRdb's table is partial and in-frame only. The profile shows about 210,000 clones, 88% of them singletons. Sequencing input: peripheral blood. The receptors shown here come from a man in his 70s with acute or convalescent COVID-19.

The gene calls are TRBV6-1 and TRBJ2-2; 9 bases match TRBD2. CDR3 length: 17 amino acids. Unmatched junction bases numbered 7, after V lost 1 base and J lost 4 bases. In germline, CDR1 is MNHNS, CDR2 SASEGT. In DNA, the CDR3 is TGTGCCAGCAGTGAAGTACCGGGACTAGCAGGCACCGGGGAGCTGTTTTTT. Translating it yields CASSEVPGLAGTGELFF.

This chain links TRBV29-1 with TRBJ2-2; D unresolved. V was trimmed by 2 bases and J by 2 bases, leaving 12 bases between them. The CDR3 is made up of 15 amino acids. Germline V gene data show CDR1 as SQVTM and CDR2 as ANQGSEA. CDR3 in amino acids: CSVESPKANTGELFF. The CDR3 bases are TGCAGCGTTGAATCCCCAAAAGCCAACACCGGGGAGCTGTTTTTT.

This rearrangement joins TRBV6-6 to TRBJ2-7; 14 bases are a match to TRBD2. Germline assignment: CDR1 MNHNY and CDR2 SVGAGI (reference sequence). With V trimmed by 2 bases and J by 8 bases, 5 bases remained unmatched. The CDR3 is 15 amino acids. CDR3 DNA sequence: TGTGCCAGCAGTTACGGGACTAGCGGGGGTAATAAGCAGTACTTC. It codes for CASSYGTSGGNKQYF.

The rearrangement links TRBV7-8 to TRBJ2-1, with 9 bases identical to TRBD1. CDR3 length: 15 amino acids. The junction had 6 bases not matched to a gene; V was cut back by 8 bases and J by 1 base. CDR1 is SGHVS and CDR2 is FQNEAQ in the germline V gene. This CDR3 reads CASDRGGGSYNEQFF. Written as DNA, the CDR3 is TGTGCCAGCGACAGGGGGGGAGGGTCCTACAATGAGCAGTTCTTC.

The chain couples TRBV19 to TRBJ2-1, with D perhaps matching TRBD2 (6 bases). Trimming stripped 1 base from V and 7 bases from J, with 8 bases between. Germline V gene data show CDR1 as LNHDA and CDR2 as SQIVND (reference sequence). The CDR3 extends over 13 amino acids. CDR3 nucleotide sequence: TGTGCCAGTAGTATAGGGGGGGAGAATGAGCAGTTCTTC. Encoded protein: CASSIGGENEQFF. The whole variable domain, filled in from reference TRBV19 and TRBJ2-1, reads DGGITQSPKYLFRKEGQNVTLSCEQNLNHDAMYWYRQDPGQGLRLIYYSQIVNDFQKGDIAEGYSVSREKKESFPLTVTSAQKNPTAFYLCASSIGGENEQFFGPGTRLTVL.

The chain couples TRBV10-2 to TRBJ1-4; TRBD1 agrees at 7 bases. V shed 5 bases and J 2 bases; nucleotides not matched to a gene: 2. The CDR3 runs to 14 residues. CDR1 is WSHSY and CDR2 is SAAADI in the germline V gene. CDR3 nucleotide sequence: TGCGCCAGCAGTACGACAGGGACTAATGAAAAACTGTTTTTT. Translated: CASSTTGTNEKLFF.

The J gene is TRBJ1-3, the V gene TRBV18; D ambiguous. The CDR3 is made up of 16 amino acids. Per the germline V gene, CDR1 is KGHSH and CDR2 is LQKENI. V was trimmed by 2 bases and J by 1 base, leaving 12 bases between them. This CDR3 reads CASSPTRHISGNTIYF. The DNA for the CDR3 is TGTGCCAGCTCACCAACTCGACACATTTCTGGAAACACCATATATTTT.

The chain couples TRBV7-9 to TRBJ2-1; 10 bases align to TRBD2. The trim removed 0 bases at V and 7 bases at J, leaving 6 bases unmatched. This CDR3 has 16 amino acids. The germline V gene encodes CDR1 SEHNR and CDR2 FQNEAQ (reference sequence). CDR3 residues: CASSLALAGAGNEQFF. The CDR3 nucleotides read TGTGCCAGCAGCTTAGCCCTAGCGGGAGCTGGGAATGAGCAGTTCTTC.

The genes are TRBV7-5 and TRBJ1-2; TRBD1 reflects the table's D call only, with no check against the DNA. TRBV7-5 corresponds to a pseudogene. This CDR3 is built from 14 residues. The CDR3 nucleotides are TGTGTCAGAAAACGACAGATTTCTAACTATGGCTACACCTTC. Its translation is CVRKRQISNYGYTF.

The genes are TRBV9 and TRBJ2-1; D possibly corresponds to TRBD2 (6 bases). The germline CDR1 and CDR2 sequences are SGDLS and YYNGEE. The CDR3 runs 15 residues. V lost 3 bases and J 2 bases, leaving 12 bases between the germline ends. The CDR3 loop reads CASSAGSGPYNEQFF. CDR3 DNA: TGTGCCAGCAGCGCGGGAAGCGGGCCCTACAATGAGCAGTTCTTC.

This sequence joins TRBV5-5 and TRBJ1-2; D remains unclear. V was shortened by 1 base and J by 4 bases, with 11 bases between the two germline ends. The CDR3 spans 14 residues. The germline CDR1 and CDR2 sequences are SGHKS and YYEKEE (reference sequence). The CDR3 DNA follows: TGTGCCAGCAGCTTGAGCGGCAGCCCCTATGGCTACACCTTC. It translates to CASSLSGSPYGYTF. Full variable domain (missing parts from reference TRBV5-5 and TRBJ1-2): DAGVTQSPTHLIKTRGQQVTLRCSPISGHKSVSWYQQVLGQGPQFIFQYYEKEERGRGNFPDRFSARQFPNYSSELNVNALLLGDSALYLCASSLSGSPYGYTFGSGTRLTVV.

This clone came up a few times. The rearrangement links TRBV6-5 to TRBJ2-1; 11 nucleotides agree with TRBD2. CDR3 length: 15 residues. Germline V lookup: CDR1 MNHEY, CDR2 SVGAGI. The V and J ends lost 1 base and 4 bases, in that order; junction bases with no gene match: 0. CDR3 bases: TGTGCCAGCAGTTACTTAGCGGGAGGGTACAATGAGCAGTTCTTC. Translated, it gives CASSYLAGGYNEQFF.

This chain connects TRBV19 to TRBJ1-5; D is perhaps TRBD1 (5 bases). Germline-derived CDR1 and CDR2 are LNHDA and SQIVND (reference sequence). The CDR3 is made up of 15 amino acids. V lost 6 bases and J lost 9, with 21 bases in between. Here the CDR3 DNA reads TGTGCCAGTAGGGAAACCATGGGGGGGTCTCCGCCCCAGCATTTT. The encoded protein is CASRETMGGSPPQHF.

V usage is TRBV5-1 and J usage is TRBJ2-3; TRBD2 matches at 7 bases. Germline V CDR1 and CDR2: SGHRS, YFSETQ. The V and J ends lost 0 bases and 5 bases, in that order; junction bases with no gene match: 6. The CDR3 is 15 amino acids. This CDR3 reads CASSLVSSGGDTQYF. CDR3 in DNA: TGCGCCAGCAGCTTGGTGTCTAGCGGAGGAGATACGCAGTATTTT.

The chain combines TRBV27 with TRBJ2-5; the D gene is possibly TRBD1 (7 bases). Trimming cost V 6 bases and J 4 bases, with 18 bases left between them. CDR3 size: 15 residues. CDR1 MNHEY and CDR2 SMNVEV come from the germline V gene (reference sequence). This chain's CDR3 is CASSQGGGLRETQYF. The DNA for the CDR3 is TGTGCCAGCAGCCAGGGGGGAGGACTAAGAGAGACCCAGTACTTC.

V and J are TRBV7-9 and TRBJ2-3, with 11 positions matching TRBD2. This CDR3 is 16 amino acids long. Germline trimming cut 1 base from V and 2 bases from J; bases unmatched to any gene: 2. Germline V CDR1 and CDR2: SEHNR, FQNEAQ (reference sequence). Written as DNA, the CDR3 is TGTGCCAGCAGCTTAGAGGGACTAGCGGACACAGATACGCAGTATTTT. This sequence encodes CASSLEGLADTDTQYF.

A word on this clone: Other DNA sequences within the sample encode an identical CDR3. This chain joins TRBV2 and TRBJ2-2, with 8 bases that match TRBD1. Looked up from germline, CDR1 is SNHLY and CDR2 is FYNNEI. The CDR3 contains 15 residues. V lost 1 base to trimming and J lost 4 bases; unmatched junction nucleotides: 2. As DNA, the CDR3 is TGTGCCAGCAGTGAAGGGACAGGGCTCACCGGGGAGCTGTTTTTT. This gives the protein CASSEGTGLTGELFF.

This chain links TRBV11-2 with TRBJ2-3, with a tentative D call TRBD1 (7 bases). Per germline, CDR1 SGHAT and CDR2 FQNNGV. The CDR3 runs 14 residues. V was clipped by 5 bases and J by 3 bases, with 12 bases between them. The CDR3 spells CASSDPGGTDTQYF. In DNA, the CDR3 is TGTGCCAGCAGCGACCCAGGGGGGACAGATACGCAGTATTTT.

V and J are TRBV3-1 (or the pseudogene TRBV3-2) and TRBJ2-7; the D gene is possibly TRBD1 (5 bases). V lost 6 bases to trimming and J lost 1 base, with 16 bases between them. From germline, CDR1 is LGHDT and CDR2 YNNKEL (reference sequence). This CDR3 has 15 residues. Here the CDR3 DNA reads TGTGCCAGCAGTCAGGACACAGGAAAGTCCTACGAGCAGTACTTC. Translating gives CASSQDTGKSYEQYF.

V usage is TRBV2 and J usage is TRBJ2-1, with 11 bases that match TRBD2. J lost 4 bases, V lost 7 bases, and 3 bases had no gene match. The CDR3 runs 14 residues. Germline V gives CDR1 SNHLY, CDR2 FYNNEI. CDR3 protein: CASNPSGRYNEQFF. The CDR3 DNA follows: TGTGCCAGCAACCCTAGCGGGAGGTACAATGAGCAGTTCTTC.

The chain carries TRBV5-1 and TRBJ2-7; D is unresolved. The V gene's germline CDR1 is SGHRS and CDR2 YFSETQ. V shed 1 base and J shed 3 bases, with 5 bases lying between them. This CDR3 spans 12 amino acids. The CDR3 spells CASSLSSYEQYF. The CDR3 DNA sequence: TGCGCCAGCAGCTTGTCCAGCTACGAGCAGTACTTC. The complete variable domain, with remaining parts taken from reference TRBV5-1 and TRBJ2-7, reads KAGVTQTPRYLIKTRGQQVTLSCSPISGHRSVSWYQQTPGQGLQFLFEYFSETQRNKGNFPGRFSGRQFSNSRSEMNVSTLELGDSALYLCASSLSSYEQYFGPGTRLTVT.

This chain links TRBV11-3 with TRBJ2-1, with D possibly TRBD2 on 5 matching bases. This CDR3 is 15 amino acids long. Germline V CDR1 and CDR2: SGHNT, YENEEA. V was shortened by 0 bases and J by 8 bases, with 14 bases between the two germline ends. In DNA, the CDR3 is TGTGCCAGCAGCTTAGATGGCAAGGCGGAGGATGAGCAGTTCTTC. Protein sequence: CASSLDGKAEDEQFF.

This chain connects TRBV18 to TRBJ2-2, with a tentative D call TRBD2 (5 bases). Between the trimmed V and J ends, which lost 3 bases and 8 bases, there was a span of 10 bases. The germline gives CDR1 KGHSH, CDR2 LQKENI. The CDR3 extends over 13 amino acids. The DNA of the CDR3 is TGTGCCAGCTCACCTCTAGCACTAGGGGAGCTGTTTTTT. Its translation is CASSPLALGELFF.

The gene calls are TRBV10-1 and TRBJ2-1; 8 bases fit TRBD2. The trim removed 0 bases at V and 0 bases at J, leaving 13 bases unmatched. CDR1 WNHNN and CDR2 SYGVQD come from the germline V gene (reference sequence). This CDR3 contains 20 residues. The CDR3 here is CASSESLTSERGCSYNEQFF. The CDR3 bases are TGCGCCAGCAGTGAGTCGTTGACTAGCGAACGAGGGTGCTCCTACAATGAGCAGTTCTTC.

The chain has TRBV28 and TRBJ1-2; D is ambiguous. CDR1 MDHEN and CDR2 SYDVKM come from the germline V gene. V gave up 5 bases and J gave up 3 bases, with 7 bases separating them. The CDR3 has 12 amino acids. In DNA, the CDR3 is TGTGCCAGCAGTCCCCCCTACTATGGCTACACCTTC. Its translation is CASSPPYYGYTF.

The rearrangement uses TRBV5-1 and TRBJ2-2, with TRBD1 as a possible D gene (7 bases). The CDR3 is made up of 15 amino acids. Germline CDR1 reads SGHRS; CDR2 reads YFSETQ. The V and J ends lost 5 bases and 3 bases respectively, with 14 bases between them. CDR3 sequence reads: CASRTAGGYTGELFF. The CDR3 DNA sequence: TGCGCCAGCAGAACAGCAGGGGGGTACACCGGGGAGCTGTTTTTT.

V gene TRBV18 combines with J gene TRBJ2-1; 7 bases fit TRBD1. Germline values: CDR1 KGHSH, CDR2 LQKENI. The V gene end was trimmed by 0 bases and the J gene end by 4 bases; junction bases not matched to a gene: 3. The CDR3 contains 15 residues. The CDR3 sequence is CASSPPTGWYNEQFF. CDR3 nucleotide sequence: TGTGCCAGCTCACCACCGACAGGGTGGTACAATGAGCAGTTCTTC.

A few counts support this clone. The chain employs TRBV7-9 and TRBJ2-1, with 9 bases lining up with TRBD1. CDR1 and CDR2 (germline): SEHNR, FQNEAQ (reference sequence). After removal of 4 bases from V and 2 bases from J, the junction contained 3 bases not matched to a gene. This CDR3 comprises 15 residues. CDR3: CASSSRTGAYNEQFF. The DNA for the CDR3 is TGTGCCAGCAGCTCCAGGACAGGGGCCTACAATGAGCAGTTCTTC.

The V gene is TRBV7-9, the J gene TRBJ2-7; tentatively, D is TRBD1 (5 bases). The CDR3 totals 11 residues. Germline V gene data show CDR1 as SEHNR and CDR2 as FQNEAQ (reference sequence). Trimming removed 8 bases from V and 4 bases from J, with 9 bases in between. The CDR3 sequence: CASQGQYEQYF. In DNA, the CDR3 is TGTGCCAGCCAAGGACAATACGAGCAGTACTTC.

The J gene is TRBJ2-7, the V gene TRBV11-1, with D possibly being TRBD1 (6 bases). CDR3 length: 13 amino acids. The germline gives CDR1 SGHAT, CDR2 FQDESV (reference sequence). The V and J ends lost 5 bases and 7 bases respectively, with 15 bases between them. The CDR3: CASSEQGMREQYF. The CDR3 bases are TGTGCCAGCAGCGAACAGGGAATGAGGGAGCAGTACTTC.

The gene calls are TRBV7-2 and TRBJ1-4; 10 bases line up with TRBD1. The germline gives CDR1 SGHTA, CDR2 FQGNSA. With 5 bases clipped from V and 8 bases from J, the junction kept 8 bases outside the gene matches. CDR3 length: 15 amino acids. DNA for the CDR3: TGTGCCAGCAGCAGGGTGGGACAGGGGAGCGAAAAACTGTTTTTT. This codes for CASSRVGQGSEKLFF. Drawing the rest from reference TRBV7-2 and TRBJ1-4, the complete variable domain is GAGVSQSPSNKVTEKGKDVELRCDPISGHTALYWYRQSLGQGLEFLIYFQGNSAPDKSGLPSDRFSAERTGGSVSTLTIQRTQQEDSAVYLCASSRVGQGSEKLFFGSGTQLSVL.

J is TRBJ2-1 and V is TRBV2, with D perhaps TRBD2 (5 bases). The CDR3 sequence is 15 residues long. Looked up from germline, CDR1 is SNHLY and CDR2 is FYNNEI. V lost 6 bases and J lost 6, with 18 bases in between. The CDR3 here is CASRLLASGGNEQFF. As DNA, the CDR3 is TGTGCCAGCAGATTGCTGGCCTCCGGAGGCAATGAGCAGTTCTTC.